This TCR beta chain was documented in a study of T cell responses to AZD1222 COVID-19 vaccine. About the research overall: Doses given second, at about 4 or about 12 weeks, were pooled.

This clone was seen only a few times. Antigen specificity is unknown. There are 14 residues in the CDR3. Germline V gene lookup returns CDR1 LNHNV and CDR2 YYDKDF (reference sequence). V shed 3 bases, J shed 2 bases, and the junction held 0 bases outside the gene matches. Repertoires were generated with immunoSEQ multiplex PCR, while TCRdb's copy carries only in-frame clones and drops some. Found here are some 130,000 clones, approximately 85% of them singletons; the top ten hold around 1.6%. Study results and limitations: The donors showed a predominance of white British ancestry and of females, with possible underestimation of clonal diversity. Within unmutated variant regions lay the reported targets of nearly half of spike-specific TCRs. AZD1222 recipients seropositive at baseline numbered only six or seven.

Sample: peripheral blood, taken on day 0 of AZD1222 vaccination. The chain links TRBV15 to TRBJ2-7, with 11 bases matching TRBD2. The source of this sequence is an adult in good health. CDR3 amino acids: CATSRTSGAYEQYF. CDR3 sequence (DNA): TGTGCCACCAGCAGGACTAGCGGGGCCTACGAGCAGTACTTC.